A selection of T cell receptor beta chains follows, all from one sample in a study of T-cell reconstitution after alpha-beta-depleted transplantation in children. MiXCR, applied by TCRdb to the PCR reads, yields one record per CDR3 protein. This table has about 60,000 distinct CDR3 sequences, approximately 43% appearing once. Sequenced material: PBMCs, mostly from graft donor cells, taken 360 days after TCRalphabeta/CD19-depleted stem cell transplant. These receptors were collected from a male patient under 18 who had a stem cell transplant for acute lymphoblastic leukemia, so the T cells may come from the graft donor. The CDR3 runs from the conserved cysteine through the conserved F or W. D genes are given only for firm matches. Size values are once, few and many counts, or a class for expanded clones, and some rows have none.

V	J	size	D	DNA	CDR3
TRBV3-1	TRBJ2-7	NA	NA	TGTGCCAGCAGCCTACAAGGTGCCGAGCAGTACTTC	CASSLQGAEQYF
TRBV28	TRBJ2-6	once	NA	TGTGCCAGCAGTGCGGGACAAGTGTTCCCCTCTGGGGCCAACGTCCTGACTTTC	CASSAGQVFPSGANVLTF
TRBV27	TRBJ2-7	few	NA	TGTGCCACCCGGGACGGTGCTACCTACGAGCAGTACTTC	CATRDGATYEQYF
TRBV5-5	TRBJ2-7	NA	NA	TGTGCCAGCAGCCCATGGAGGGGGGCCTACGAGCAGTACTTC	CASSPWRGAYEQYF
TRBV28	TRBJ2-1	few	NA	TGTGCCAGCAGTTTAGAGGTAACCTACAATGAGCAGTTCTTC	CASSLEVTYNEQFF
TRBV4-2	TRBJ2-7	NA	NA	TGTGCCAGCAGCCAAGATTCGGCTAGTAACTACGAGCAGTACTTC	CASSQDSASNYEQYF
TRBV29-1	TRBJ2-7	many	NA	TGCAGCGTTGAGAGTCCCTACGAGCAGTACTTC	CSVESPYEQYF
TRBV6-2/TRBV6-3	TRBJ2-2	once	NA	TGTGCCAGCAGTTATGGGGGCGGGGAGCTGTTTTTT	CASSYGGGELFF
TRBV27	TRBJ1-2	NA	TRBD1	TGTGCCAGCAGTGAATTGACAGGGTCTGGCTACACCTTC	CASSELTGSGYTF
TRBV20-1	TRBJ2-6	NA	NA	TGCAGTGCTAGAGATCCCCTTCTTGGCTCTGGGGCCAACGTCCTGACTTTC	CSARDPLLGSGANVLTF
TRBV29-1	TRBJ2-1	NA	NA	TGCAGCGTTGGAGGTGGAAGTCAAGTCAGCAGCGATGAGCAGTTCTTC	CSVGGGSQVSSDEQFF
TRBV6-5	TRBJ2-7	NA	TRBD1	TGTGCCAGCAGTTACTGGACCGGGACAGGGTCCTCCTACGAGCAGTACTTC	CASSYWTGTGSSYEQYF
TRBV28	TRBJ2-5	NA	NA	TGTGCCAGCAGCAGGGCCAGGGAGGAGGAAGAGACCCAGTACTTC	CASSRAREEEETQYF